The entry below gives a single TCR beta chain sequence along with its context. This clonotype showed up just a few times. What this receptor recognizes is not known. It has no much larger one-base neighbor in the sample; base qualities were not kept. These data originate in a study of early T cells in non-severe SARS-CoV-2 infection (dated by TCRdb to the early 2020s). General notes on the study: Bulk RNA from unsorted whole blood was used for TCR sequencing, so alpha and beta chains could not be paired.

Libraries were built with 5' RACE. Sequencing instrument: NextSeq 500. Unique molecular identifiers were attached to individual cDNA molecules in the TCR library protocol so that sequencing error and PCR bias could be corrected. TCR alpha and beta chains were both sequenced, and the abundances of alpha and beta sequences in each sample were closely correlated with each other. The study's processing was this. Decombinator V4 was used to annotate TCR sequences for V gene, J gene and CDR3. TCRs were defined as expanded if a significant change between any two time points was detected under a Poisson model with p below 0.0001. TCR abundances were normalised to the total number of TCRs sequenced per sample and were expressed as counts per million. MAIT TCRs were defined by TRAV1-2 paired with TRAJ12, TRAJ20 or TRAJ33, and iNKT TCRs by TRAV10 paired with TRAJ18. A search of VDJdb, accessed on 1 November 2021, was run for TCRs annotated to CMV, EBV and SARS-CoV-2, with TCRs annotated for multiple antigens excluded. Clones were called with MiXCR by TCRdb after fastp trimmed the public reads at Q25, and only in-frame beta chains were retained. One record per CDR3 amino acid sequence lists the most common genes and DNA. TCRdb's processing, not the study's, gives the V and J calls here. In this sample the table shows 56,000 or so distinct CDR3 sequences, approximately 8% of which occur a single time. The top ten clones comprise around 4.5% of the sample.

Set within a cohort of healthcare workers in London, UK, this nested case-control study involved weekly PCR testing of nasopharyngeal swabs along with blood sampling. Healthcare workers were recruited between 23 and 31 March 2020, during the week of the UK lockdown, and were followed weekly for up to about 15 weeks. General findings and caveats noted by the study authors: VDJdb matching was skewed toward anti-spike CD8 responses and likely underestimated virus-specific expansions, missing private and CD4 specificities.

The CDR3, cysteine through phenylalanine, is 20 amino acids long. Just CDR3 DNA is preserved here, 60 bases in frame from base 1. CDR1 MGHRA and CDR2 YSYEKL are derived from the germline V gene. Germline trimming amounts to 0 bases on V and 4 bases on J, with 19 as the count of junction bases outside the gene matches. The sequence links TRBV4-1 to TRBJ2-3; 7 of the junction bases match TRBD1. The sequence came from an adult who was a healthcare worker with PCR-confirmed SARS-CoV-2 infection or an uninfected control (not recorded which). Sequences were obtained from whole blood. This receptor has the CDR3 CASSQDQRVHRGYRSDTQYF. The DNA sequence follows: TGCGCCAGCAGCCAAGATCAACGTGTTCACAGGGGCTATCGTTCAGATACGCAGTATTTT.